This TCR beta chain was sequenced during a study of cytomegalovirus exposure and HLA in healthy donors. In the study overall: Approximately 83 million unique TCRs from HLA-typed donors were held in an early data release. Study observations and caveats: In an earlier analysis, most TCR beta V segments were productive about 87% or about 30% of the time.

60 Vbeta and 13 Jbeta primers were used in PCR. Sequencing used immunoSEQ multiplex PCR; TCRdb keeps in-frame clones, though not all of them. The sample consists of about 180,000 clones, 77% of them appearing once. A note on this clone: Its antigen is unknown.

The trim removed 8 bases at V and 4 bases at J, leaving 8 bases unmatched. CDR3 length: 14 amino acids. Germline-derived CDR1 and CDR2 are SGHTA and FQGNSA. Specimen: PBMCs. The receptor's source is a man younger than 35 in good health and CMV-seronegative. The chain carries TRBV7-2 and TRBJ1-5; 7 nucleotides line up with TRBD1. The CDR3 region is CASHLTGVNQPQHF. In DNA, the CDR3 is TGTGCCAGCCACCTCACAGGGGTGAATCAGCCCCAGCATTTT.